The clone carrying this T cell receptor (beta chain) occurred once. Its target is unknown. Sequenced with the Oncomine TCR Beta short-read assay was DNA taken from cultured CD4+ T cells. TCRdb analysed the PCR reads with MiXCR anew, one entry per CDR3 protein. The table lists 16,000 or so distinct CDR3 sequences, around half of them singletons. The sample is drawn from a study of vaccination and CD4 T cells after COVID-19. The sample's treatment: roughly nine-day PBMC culture with coronavirus spike peptide pools or control peptides (ViraFEST assay). IL-2 (around 10 IU/ml) and peptide pools (about 9 ug/ml) were added to cultures of under 2.5 million PBMCs per well. The TCR comes from a human donor who had recovered from COVID-19. The source material was CD4+ T cells from blood, cultured in vitro, sampled before SARS-CoV-2 vaccination.

In nucleotides, the CDR3 is TGTGCCAGCAGCTTAGTGGTAGGTGGAGAGACCCAGTACTTC. It codes for CASSLVVGGETQYF. The chain couples TRBV11-3 to TRBJ2-5, with unresolved D. Germline V gene lookup returns CDR1 SGHNT and CDR2 YENEEA. V was pared by 1 base and J by 4 bases, with 10 bases between. The CDR3 runs to 14 residues.